The TCR beta chain described here comes from a study of blood T cell repertoires in COVID-19. Across the study: Specimens from acute and convalescent COVID-19 originated in the United States, Italy and Spain. PBMCs, B-cell-depleted T cells, or T cells were the source of the cDNA or gDNA that made up the material.

The authors' processing: For nucleated cells, counts were estimated from reference gene primer amplification. Sequencing used immunoSEQ multiplex PCR; TCRdb keeps in-frame clones, though not all of them. V and J calls and clone size are given by that table; D and trimming were obtained from the DNA. The table records fewer than 45,000 clones, almost 90% of them present only once. V was cut by 4 bases and J by 2 bases, with 16 bases left in between. CDR3 size: 15 residues. Germline values: CDR1 SGHRS, CDR2 YFSETQ. Specimen: peripheral blood. The chain recombines TRBV5-1 with TRBJ2-7; no clear D. This sequence was found in a man aged 55 to 70 with active or convalescent COVID-19. CDR3 nucleotide sequence: TGCGCCAGCAGCATGACGCGGCAGTCCCCCTACGAGCAGTACTTC. Translated: CASSMTRQSPYEQYF.